These T cell receptor beta chains were read from a single sample in a study of cytomegalovirus exposure and HLA in healthy donors. Sequencing was performed with immunoSEQ multiplex PCR; in TCRdb, only in-frame clones are kept and a portion is missing. The sample consists of fewer than 150,000 clones, approximately 82% of them appearing once. Sequences were obtained from PBMCs. These receptors were taken from a man under 40 in good health and CMV-seropositive. CDR3s include the opening cysteine and the closing phenylalanine or tryptophan. Each record gives: CDR3 DNA, CDR3 protein, V gene, D gene, clone size, J gene. A D gene is named only where the DNA matches it firmly. Part of the rows lack a size; the others show once, few, many or a class for expanded clones.

cdr3_nt: TGTGCCAGCACGGGGGGCAATGAGCAGTTCTTC
cdr3_aa: CASTGGNEQFF
v_call: TRBV6-1
d_call: TRBD2
clone_size: .
j_call: TRBJ2-1

cdr3_nt: TGTGCCAGCAGTGAACACAGGAACACTGAAGCTTTCTTT
cdr3_aa: CASSEHRNTEAFF
v_call: TRBV6-1
d_call: .
clone_size: .
j_call: TRBJ1-1

cdr3_nt: TGCAGCGCCAGGGGGCGGGATGGCTACACCTTC
cdr3_aa: CSARGRDGYTF
v_call: TRBV29-1
d_call: TRBD1
clone_size: few
j_call: TRBJ1-2

cdr3_nt: TGCGCCAGCAGCCAAGAGGGGCTAGCGGTAAAACCAGATACGCAGTATTTT
cdr3_aa: CASSQEGLAVKPDTQYF
v_call: TRBV4-3
d_call: TRBD2
clone_size: once
j_call: TRBJ2-3

cdr3_nt: TGTGCCAGTTCGACAGCTTTACCCGGGGAGCTGTTTTTT
cdr3_aa: CASSTALPGELFF
v_call: TRBV19
d_call: .
clone_size: .
j_call: TRBJ2-2

cdr3_nt: TGTGCCAGCTCACCTAGCGGGGGGGCATCGGGTGAGCAGTTCTTC
cdr3_aa: CASSPSGGASGEQFF
v_call: TRBV18
d_call: TRBD2
clone_size: few
j_call: TRBJ2-1

cdr3_nt: TGTGCCAGCAGCCGATTCCTGGACACTGAAGACGAGCAGTACTTC
cdr3_aa: CASSRFLDTEDEQYF
v_call: TRBV5-4
d_call: .
clone_size: .
j_call: TRBJ2-7

cdr3_nt: TGTGCCAGCAGCTTGTCAGGGTGGGGCGGTGGGATCACTGAAGCTTTCTTT
cdr3_aa: CASSLSGWGGGITEAFF
v_call: TRBV7-2
d_call: .
clone_size: once
j_call: TRBJ1-1

cdr3_nt: TGTGCCAGCAGCCCTAGGGGGGCGGGACAGTCGAACACCGGGGAGCTGTTTTTT
cdr3_aa: CASSPRGAGQSNTGELFF
v_call: TRBV11-2
d_call: .
clone_size: .
j_call: TRBJ2-2

cdr3_nt: TGTGCCACCTCGGACGAACTAGCGGGGGACCACGGGGAGCTGTTTTTT
cdr3_aa: CATSDELAGDHGELFF
v_call: TRBV10-3
d_call: TRBD2
clone_size: .
j_call: TRBJ2-2

cdr3_nt: TGTGCCAGCAGCCCAAGACAGGGGGCGTCTGAAGCTTTCTTT
cdr3_aa: CASSPRQGASEAFF
v_call: TRBV7-9
d_call: TRBD1
clone_size: .
j_call: TRBJ1-1

cdr3_nt: TGTGCCAGCAGCTTCCGACAGGGGGCGCGCTACAATGAGCAGTTCTTC
cdr3_aa: CASSFRQGARYNEQFF
v_call: TRBV7-2
d_call: TRBD1
clone_size: .
j_call: TRBJ2-1

cdr3_nt: TGTGCCTGGAGTGCTCCTCGGGAGCAGTACTTC
cdr3_aa: CAWSAPREQYF
v_call: TRBV30
d_call: .
clone_size: .
j_call: TRBJ2-7

cdr3_nt: TGTGCCAGCAGCCCCCGGACTAGCGGTCGGGAGCAGTTCTTC
cdr3_aa: CASSPRTSGREQFF
v_call: TRBV7-2
d_call: TRBD2
clone_size: .
j_call: TRBJ2-1

cdr3_nt: TGCGCCAGCAGCTTCGGACTCCTGAGGGAGACCCAGTACTTC
cdr3_aa: CASSFGLLRETQYF
v_call: TRBV5-1
d_call: .
clone_size: .
j_call: TRBJ2-5

cdr3_nt: TGTGCCAGCAGCTGGACTCAGACGTCCGGGGAGCTGTTTTTT
cdr3_aa: CASSWTQTSGELFF
v_call: TRBV11-3
d_call: .
clone_size: .
j_call: TRBJ2-2

cdr3_nt: TGTGCCAGCAGTCGGAGTAGGGGATACGAGCAGTACTTC
cdr3_aa: CASSRSRGYEQYF
v_call: TRBV2
d_call: .
clone_size: few
j_call: TRBJ2-7

cdr3_nt: TGTGCCAGCAGATCATCGACAGGAGGCAATCAGCCCCAGCATTTT
cdr3_aa: CASRSSTGGNQPQHF
v_call: TRBV2
d_call: .
clone_size: .
j_call: TRBJ1-5

cdr3_nt: TGCGCCAGCAGCCAACCGGGACAGGGGGCTTATGATAATTCACCCCTCCACTTT
cdr3_aa: CASSQPGQGAYDNSPLHF
v_call: TRBV5-1
d_call: TRBD1
clone_size: .
j_call: TRBJ1-6

cdr3_nt: TGCAGCGTCCGCGGGACAGGGACCTACGAGCAGTACTTC
cdr3_aa: CSVRGTGTYEQYF
v_call: TRBV29-1
d_call: TRBD1
clone_size: .
j_call: TRBJ2-7

cdr3_nt: TGTGCCAGCAGTCGGAGGGGGGATAGCGGGAGAAAAGAGGGAGAGCAGTACTTC
cdr3_aa: CASSRRGDSGRKEGEQYF
v_call: TRBV27
d_call: TRBD2
clone_size: .
j_call: TRBJ2-7

cdr3_nt: TGTGCCAGCGTCCGCACGGGGGTCCCCGGGGAGCTGTTTTTT
cdr3_aa: CASVRTGVPGELFF
v_call: TRBV2
d_call: .
clone_size: .
j_call: TRBJ2-2

cdr3_nt: TGTGCCAGCAGCCAAGAAGGATATGCGGGAGGGACCACAGATACGCAGTATTTT
cdr3_aa: CASSQEGYAGGTTDTQYF
v_call: TRBV14
d_call: TRBD2
clone_size: .
j_call: TRBJ2-3

cdr3_nt: TGCGCCAGCAGCTTGGCAGGGGGCGCGGGGCAGCCCCAGCATTTT
cdr3_aa: CASSLAGGAGQPQHF
v_call: TRBV5-1
d_call: TRBD1
clone_size: .
j_call: TRBJ1-5

cdr3_nt: TGTGCCAGCTCACCCTACAGGGGGGACTATGGCTACACCTTC
cdr3_aa: CASSPYRGDYGYTF
v_call: TRBV18
d_call: TRBD1
clone_size: .
j_call: TRBJ1-2

cdr3_nt: TGTGCCAGTAGGACAAGGACAGGGGGCGAGGAGACCCAGTACTTC
cdr3_aa: CASRTRTGGEETQYF
v_call: TRBV19
d_call: TRBD1
clone_size: .
j_call: TRBJ2-5

cdr3_nt: TGTGCCAGCAGCTTTGACAGGGTGGGCTACACCTTC
cdr3_aa: CASSFDRVGYTF
v_call: TRBV7-2
d_call: TRBD1
clone_size: .
j_call: TRBJ1-2

cdr3_nt: TGTGCCAGCAGCCAACTAGCGGGGGGGCCCCACGAGCAGTACTTC
cdr3_aa: CASSQLAGGPHEQYF
v_call: TRBV11-2
d_call: TRBD2
clone_size: .
j_call: TRBJ2-7

cdr3_nt: TGTGCCAGTAGTATGTCCGGGACAGGGTACGAGCAGTACTTC
cdr3_aa: CASSMSGTGYEQYF
v_call: TRBV19
d_call: TRBD1
clone_size: few
j_call: TRBJ2-7

cdr3_nt: TGTGCCAGAAGCTTGAGTAATGGGACTAGCGGGGCTTGGGGCACCGGGGAGCTGTTTTTT
cdr3_aa: CARSLSNGTSGAWGTGELFF
v_call: TRBV5-3
d_call: TRBD2
clone_size: .
j_call: TRBJ2-2

cdr3_nt: TGCGCCAGCAGCCCCGGGACTAGCGGGAGGGCGGCCTACAATGAGCAGTTCTTC
cdr3_aa: CASSPGTSGRAAYNEQFF
v_call: TRBV5-1
d_call: TRBD2
clone_size: .
j_call: TRBJ2-1

cdr3_nt: TGTGCCAGCAACCCCCCGGGACAGGCGAACACTGAAGCTTTCTTT
cdr3_aa: CASNPPGQANTEAFF
v_call: TRBV6-5
d_call: TRBD1
clone_size: once
j_call: TRBJ1-1

cdr3_nt: TGTGCCAGCAGCCAAGAGTCTGGGAGGGGCGGACTGGGTTCACCCCTCCACTTT
cdr3_aa: CASSQESGRGGLGSPLHF
v_call: TRBV4-2
d_call: .
clone_size: .
j_call: TRBJ1-6

cdr3_nt: TGTGCCAGCAGTCCAGACAGGGTCACCTACGAGCAGTACTTC
cdr3_aa: CASSPDRVTYEQYF
v_call: TRBV27
d_call: TRBD1
clone_size: once
j_call: TRBJ2-7

cdr3_nt: TGTGCCAGCACGAAGGAAGCCAGGGTTTATGGCTACACCTTC
cdr3_aa: CASTKEARVYGYTF
v_call: TRBV2
d_call: .
clone_size: .
j_call: TRBJ1-2

cdr3_nt: TGTGCCATCTGCTCGCGCGGGGACACTGAAGCTTTCTTT
cdr3_aa: CAICSRGDTEAFF
v_call: TRBV10-3
d_call: .
clone_size: .
j_call: TRBJ1-1

cdr3_nt: TGTGCCAGCAGCCCCGACCAGGGAGGTTATGGCTACACCTTC
cdr3_aa: CASSPDQGGYGYTF
v_call: TRBV5-6
d_call: .
clone_size: .
j_call: TRBJ1-2

cdr3_nt: TGTGCCAGCAGTTACCCCCCCAGGAACGAGCAGTACTTC
cdr3_aa: CASSYPPRNEQYF
v_call: TRBV6-8
d_call: .
clone_size: .
j_call: TRBJ2-7

cdr3_nt: TGTGCCAGCAGCTCGGGAGATAACTATGGCTACACCTTC
cdr3_aa: CASSSGDNYGYTF
v_call: TRBV7-6
d_call: .
clone_size: many
j_call: TRBJ1-2

cdr3_nt: TGTGCCAGCAGCTTGTTCAGGGACAAACTGTATGGCTACACCTTC
cdr3_aa: CASSLFRDKLYGYTF
v_call: TRBV5-5
d_call: .
clone_size: .
j_call: TRBJ1-2

cdr3_nt: TGTGCCAGCAGCGGCGGGACAGGGGGGGGGACTGAAGCTTTCTTT
cdr3_aa: CASSGGTGGGTEAFF
v_call: TRBV9
d_call: TRBD1
clone_size: .
j_call: TRBJ1-1

cdr3_nt: TGTGCCAGCAGCGTCCGGGGAGGTGTTGGCTACACCTTC
cdr3_aa: CASSVRGGVGYTF
v_call: TRBV9
d_call: .
clone_size: once
j_call: TRBJ1-2

cdr3_nt: TGTGCCAGCTCACCACTCTCGGTGGAGGACAATGAGCAGTTCTTC
cdr3_aa: CASSPLSVEDNEQFF
v_call: TRBV18
d_call: .
clone_size: .
j_call: TRBJ2-1

cdr3_nt: TGTGCCAGTAGTATAGGGGACAGGAACAATCAGCCCCAGCATTTT
cdr3_aa: CASSIGDRNNQPQHF
v_call: TRBV19
d_call: TRBD1
clone_size: once
j_call: TRBJ1-5

cdr3_nt: TGTGCCAGCAGTGGGGGTGACAGCTCCCAAGAGACCCAGTACTTC
cdr3_aa: CASSGGDSSQETQYF
v_call: TRBV2
d_call: .
clone_size: .
j_call: TRBJ2-5

cdr3_nt: TGTGCCAGCAGCCTGGGACAGACAAATTCACCCCTCCACTTT
cdr3_aa: CASSLGQTNSPLHF
v_call: TRBV7-3
d_call: TRBD1
clone_size: .
j_call: TRBJ1-6

cdr3_nt: TGCGCCAGCAGCTACGGGTCGACCCGGGGAAATACCTACGAGCAGTACTTC
cdr3_aa: CASSYGSTRGNTYEQYF
v_call: TRBV5-1
d_call: .
clone_size: .
j_call: TRBJ2-7

cdr3_nt: TGTGCCAGCAGCTTAGTCGCGGGGGCGAGTTCCTACAATGAGCAGTTCTTC
cdr3_aa: CASSLVAGASSYNEQFF
v_call: TRBV7-2
d_call: .
clone_size: .
j_call: TRBJ2-1

cdr3_nt: TGCGCCAGCAGCCCGGGTGCGGATGGCTACACCTTC
cdr3_aa: CASSPGADGYTF
v_call: TRBV23-1
d_call: .
clone_size: .
j_call: TRBJ1-2

cdr3_nt: TGTGCCAGCTCACGGACAGGGGATAGCAATCAGCCCCAGCATTTT
cdr3_aa: CASSRTGDSNQPQHF
v_call: TRBV18
d_call: TRBD1
clone_size: .
j_call: TRBJ1-5

cdr3_nt: TGTGCCAGCAGCTCCTCGGGGGGGAATCAGCCCCAGCATTTT
cdr3_aa: CASSSSGGNQPQHF
v_call: TRBV7-8
d_call: .
clone_size: .
j_call: TRBJ1-5

cdr3_nt: TGTGCCAGCGGTAAATCAGGGGGCGCGGACAATGAGCAGTTCTTC
cdr3_aa: CASGKSGGADNEQFF
v_call: TRBV25-1
d_call: TRBD1
clone_size: .
j_call: TRBJ2-1

cdr3_nt: TGTGCCAGCAGCCCCGGGTTGGCGGGTTCACCCCTCCACTTT
cdr3_aa: CASSPGLAGSPLHF
v_call: TRBV13
d_call: .
clone_size: .
j_call: TRBJ1-6

cdr3_nt: TGTGCCAGCAGTTACCAGTACTCGGGGACCTACGAGCAGTACTTC
cdr3_aa: CASSYQYSGTYEQYF
v_call: TRBV6-5
d_call: .
clone_size: .
j_call: TRBJ2-7

cdr3_nt: TGTGCCAGCAGTGATTATACTAGCGGTCCTGAGGGGGATACGCAGTATTTT
cdr3_aa: CASSDYTSGPEGDTQYF
v_call: TRBV25-1
d_call: TRBD2
clone_size: .
j_call: TRBJ2-3

cdr3_nt: TGTGCCATCAGTGAGTCGGGACAGGTTCATGGCTACACCTTC
cdr3_aa: CAISESGQVHGYTF
v_call: TRBV10-3
d_call: TRBD1
clone_size: .
j_call: TRBJ1-2

cdr3_nt: TGTGCCAGCAGCCAGGGACAGGGGCCCCCTAACTATGGCTACACCTTC
cdr3_aa: CASSQGQGPPNYGYTF
v_call: TRBV5-4
d_call: TRBD1
clone_size: .
j_call: TRBJ1-2